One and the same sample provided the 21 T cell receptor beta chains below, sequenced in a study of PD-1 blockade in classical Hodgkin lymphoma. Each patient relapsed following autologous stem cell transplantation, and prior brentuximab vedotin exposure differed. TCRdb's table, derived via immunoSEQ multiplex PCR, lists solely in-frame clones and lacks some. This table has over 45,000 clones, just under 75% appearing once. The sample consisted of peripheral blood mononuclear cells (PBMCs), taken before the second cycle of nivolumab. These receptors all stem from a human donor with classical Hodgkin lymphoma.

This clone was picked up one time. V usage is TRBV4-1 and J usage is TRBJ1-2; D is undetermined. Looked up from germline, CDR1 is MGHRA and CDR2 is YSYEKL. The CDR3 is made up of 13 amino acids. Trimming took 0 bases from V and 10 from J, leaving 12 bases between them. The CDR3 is CASSQEGRPAYTF. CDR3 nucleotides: TGCGCCAGCAGCCAAGAAGGGCGGCCGGCCTACACCTTC.

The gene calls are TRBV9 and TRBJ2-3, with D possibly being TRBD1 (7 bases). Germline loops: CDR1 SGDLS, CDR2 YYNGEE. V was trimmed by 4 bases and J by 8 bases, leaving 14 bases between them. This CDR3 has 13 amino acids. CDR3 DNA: TGTGCCAGCAGCCCTGGGCAGGGGGGTACGCAGTATTTT. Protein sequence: CASSPGQGGTQYF.

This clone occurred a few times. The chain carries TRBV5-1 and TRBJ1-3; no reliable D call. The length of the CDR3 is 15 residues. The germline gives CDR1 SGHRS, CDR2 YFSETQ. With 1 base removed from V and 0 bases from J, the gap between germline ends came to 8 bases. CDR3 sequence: CASSLPADSGNTIYF. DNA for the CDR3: TGCGCCAGCAGCTTGCCGGCAGACTCTGGAAACACCATATATTTT.

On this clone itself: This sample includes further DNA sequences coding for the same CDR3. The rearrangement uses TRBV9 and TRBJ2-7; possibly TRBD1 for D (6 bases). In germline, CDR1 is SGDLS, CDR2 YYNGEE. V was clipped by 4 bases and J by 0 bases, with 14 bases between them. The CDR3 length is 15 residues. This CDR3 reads CASSLGTQSSYEQYF. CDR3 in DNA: TGTGCCAGCAGCCTCGGGACACAGAGCTCCTACGAGCAGTACTTC. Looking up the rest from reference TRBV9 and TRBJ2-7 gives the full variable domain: DSGVTQTPKHLITATGQRVTLRCSPRSGDLSVYWYQQSLDQGLQFLIQYYNGEERAKGNILERFSAQQFPDLHSELNLSSLELGDSALYFCASSLGTQSSYEQYFGPGTRLTVT.

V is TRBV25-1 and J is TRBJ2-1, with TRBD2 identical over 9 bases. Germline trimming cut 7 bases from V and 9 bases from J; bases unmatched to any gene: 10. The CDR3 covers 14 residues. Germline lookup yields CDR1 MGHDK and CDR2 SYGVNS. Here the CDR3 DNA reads TGTGCCAGCACGACTAGCGGCCTGTTGGGTGAGCAGTTCTTC. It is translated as CASTTSGLLGEQFF.

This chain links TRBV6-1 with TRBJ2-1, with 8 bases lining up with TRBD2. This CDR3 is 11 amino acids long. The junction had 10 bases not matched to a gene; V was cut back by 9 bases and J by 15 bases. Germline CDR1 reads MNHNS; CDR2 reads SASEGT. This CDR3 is CASHQGTSPFF. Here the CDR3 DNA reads TGTGCCAGTCATCAAGGGACTAGTCCGTTCTTC.

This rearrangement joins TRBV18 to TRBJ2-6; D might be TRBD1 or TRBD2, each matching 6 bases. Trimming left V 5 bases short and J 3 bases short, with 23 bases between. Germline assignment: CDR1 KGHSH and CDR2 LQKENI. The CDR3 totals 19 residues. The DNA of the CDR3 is TGTGCCAGCTCATTCATGAGGGGGGACCTCGTAAGTGGGGCCAACGTCCTGACTTTC. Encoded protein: CASSFMRGDLVSGANVLTF.

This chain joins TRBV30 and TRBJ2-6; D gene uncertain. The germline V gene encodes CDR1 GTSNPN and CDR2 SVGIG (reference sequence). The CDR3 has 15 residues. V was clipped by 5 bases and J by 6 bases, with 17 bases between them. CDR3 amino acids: CAWRRERTEANVLTF. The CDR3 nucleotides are TGTGCCTGGCGGCGTGAGCGCACCGAGGCCAACGTCCTGACTTTC.

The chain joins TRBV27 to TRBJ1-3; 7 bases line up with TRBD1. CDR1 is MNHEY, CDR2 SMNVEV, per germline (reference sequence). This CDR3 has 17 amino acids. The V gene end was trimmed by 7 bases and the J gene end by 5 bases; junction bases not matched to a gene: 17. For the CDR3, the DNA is TGTGCCAGCACCACAGACAGGGTTTCATTGTCGAGAAACACCATATATTTT. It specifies CASTTDRVSLSRNTIYF.

Here the CDR3 reads CASSSRDRVVRKNQPQHF. In DNA, the CDR3 is TGTGCCAGTAGTTCCCGGGACAGGGTGGTCCGAAAGAATCAGCCCCAGCATTTT. The chain uses TRBV19 and TRBJ1-5; TRBD1 matches 9 bases. The J segment lost 4 bases and the V segment lost 5 bases, leaving 15 bases of the junction unmatched. The CDR3 covers 18 residues. Germline V lookup: CDR1 LNHDA, CDR2 SQIVND (reference sequence). The whole variable domain, filled in from reference TRBV19 and TRBJ1-5, reads DGGITQSPKYLFRKEGQNVTLSCEQNLNHDAMYWYRQDPGQGLRLIYYSQIVNDFQKGDIAEGYSVSREKKESFPLTVTSAQKNPTAFYLCASSSRDRVVRKNQPQHFGDGTRLSIL.

CDR3 region: CASSLVSGNYEQYF. CDR3 coding DNA: TGTGCCAGCAGCTTAGTTAGCGGGAATTACGAGCAGTACTTC. V is TRBV7-2 and J is TRBJ2-7; 8 nucleotides line up with TRBD2. V lost 1 base and J lost 4; bases outside the gene matches: 3. The CDR3 runs 14 residues. Germline values: CDR1 SGHTA, CDR2 FQGNSA.

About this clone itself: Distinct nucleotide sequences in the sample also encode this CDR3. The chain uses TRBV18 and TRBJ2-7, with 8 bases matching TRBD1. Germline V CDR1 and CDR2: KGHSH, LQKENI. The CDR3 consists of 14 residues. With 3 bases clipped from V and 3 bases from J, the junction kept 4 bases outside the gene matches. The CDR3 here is CASSPGTGDYEQYF. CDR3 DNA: TGTGCCAGCTCACCTGGGACAGGAGACTACGAGCAGTACTTC.

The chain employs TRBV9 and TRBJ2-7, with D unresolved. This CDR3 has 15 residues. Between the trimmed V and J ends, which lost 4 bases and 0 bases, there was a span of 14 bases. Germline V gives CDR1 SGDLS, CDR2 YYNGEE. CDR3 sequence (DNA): TGTGCCAGCAGCCAAACCTCTTCATACTCCTACGAGCAGTACTTC. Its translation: CASSQTSSYSYEQYF. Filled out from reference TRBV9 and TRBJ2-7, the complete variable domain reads DSGVTQTPKHLITATGQRVTLRCSPRSGDLSVYWYQQSLDQGLQFLIQYYNGEERAKGNILERFSAQQFPDLHSELNLSSLELGDSALYFCASSQTSSYSYEQYFGPGTRLTVT.

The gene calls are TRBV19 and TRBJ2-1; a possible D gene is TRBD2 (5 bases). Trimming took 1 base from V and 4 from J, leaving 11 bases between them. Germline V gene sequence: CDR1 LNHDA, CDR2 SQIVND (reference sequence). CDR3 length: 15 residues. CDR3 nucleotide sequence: TGTGCCAGTAGTATAGTTAGCGTTACTTACAATGAGCAGTTCTTC. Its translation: CASSIVSVTYNEQFF.

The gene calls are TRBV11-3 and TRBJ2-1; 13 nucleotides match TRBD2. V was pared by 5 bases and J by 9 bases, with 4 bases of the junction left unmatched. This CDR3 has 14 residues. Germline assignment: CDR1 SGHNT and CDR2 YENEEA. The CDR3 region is CASSSGLAGVEQFF. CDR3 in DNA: TGTGCCAGCAGCAGTGGACTAGCGGGAGTTGAGCAGTTCTTC.

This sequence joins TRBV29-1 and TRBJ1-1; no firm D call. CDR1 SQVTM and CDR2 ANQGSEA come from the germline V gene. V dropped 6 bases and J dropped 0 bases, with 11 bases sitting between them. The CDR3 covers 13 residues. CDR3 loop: CSVFLAMNTEAFF. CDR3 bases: TGCAGCGTCTTCCTAGCGATGAACACTGAAGCTTTCTTT.

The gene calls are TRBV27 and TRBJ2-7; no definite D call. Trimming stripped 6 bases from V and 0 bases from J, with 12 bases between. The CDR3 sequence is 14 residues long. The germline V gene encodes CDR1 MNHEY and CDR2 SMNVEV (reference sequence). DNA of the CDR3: TGTGCCAGCAGGACGAACCCGTTCTCCTACGAGCAGTACTTC. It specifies CASRTNPFSYEQYF.

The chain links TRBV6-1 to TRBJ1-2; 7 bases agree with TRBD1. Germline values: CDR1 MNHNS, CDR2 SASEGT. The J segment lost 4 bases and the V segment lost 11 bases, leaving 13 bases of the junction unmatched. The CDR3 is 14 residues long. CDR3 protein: CAGRVAQGTYGYTF. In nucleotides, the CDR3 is TGTGCCGGCCGGGTGGCACAGGGGACCTATGGCTACACCTTC.

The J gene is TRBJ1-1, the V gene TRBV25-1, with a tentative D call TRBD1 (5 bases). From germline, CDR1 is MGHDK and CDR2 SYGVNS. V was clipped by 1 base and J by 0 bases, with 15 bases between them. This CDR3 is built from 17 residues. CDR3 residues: CASSESGGGNLNTEAFF. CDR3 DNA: TGTGCCAGCAGTGAATCCGGGGGGGGAAACCTGAACACTGAAGCTTTCTTT.

For the CDR3, the DNA is TGTGCCGTACGACAGTCCATGAACACTGAAGCTTTCTTT. Its protein product is CAVRQSMNTEAFF. This chain links TRBV6-6 with TRBJ1-1; TRBD1 is a possible D gene (5 bases). This CDR3 spans 13 amino acids. V lost 11 bases and J lost 0, with 13 bases in between. CDR1 MNHNY and CDR2 SVGAGI come from the germline V gene (reference sequence).

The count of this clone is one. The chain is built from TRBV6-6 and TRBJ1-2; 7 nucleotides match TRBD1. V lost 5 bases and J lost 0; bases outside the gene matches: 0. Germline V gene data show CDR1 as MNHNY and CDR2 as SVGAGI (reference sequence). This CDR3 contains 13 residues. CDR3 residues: CASSGQANYGYTF. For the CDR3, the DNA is TGTGCCAGCAGTGGACAGGCTAACTATGGCTACACCTTC.